The 20 T cell receptor beta chains reported below all come from one sample, sequenced in a study of cytomegalovirus exposure and HLA in healthy donors. Primers included in the PCR were 60 Vbeta and 13 Jbeta primers. The method was immunoSEQ multiplex PCR; TCRdb's version includes in-frame clones alone and lacks a portion of them. The data show roughly 100,000 clones, around 72% seen once. The specimen sequenced was PBMCs. Receptors originate from a man aged 18 to 29 in good health and CMV-seropositive.

CDR3 sequence (DNA): TGTGCCAGCAGTCCGGACAGGGTGGTAAACTATGGCTACACCTTC. Its translation is CASSPDRVVNYGYTF. The chain is built from TRBV2 and TRBJ1-2, with 8 bases that match TRBD1. Germline V gene sequence: CDR1 SNHLY, CDR2 FYNNEI. The CDR3 runs to 15 residues. V was pared by 5 bases and J by 2 bases, with 7 bases of the junction left unmatched.

J is TRBJ1-2 and V is TRBV2; 11 bases match TRBD1. V trimming: 5 bases; J trimming: 8 bases; junction bases outside the gene matches: 7. This CDR3 spans 14 amino acids. In germline, CDR1 is SNHLY, CDR2 FYNNEI. The CDR3, as DNA: TGTGCCAGCAGTCTAGGACAGGGGGCGCGAGGCTACACCTTC. Its protein product is CASSLGQGARGYTF.

The V call is TRBV5-1, the J call TRBJ1-1; TRBD1 matches 7 bases. Per the germline V gene, CDR1 is SGHRS and CDR2 is YFSETQ. This CDR3 has 14 residues. V was pared by 1 base and J by 5 bases, with 5 bases of the junction left unmatched. The CDR3 DNA is TGCGCCAGCAGCTTGCGACAGGGAAAAACTGAAGCTTTCTTT. Its translation: CASSLRQGKTEAFF.

This chain uses TRBV28 with TRBJ1-1; TRBD1 might be the D (5 bases). CDR1 MDHEN and CDR2 SYDVKM come from the germline V gene. V was pared by 2 bases and J by 1 base, with 11 bases between. This CDR3 comprises 15 residues. The CDR3 region has the DNA TGTGCCAGCAGTTTAGGAAGTCAGGGGAACACTGAAGCTTTCTTT. It translates to CASSLGSQGNTEAFF.

The chain carries TRBV5-1 and TRBJ1-6; D is ambiguous. This CDR3 spans 16 amino acids. V was cut by 2 bases and J by 1 base, with 10 bases left in between. Germline values: CDR1 SGHRS, CDR2 YFSETQ. CDR3 region: CASSFQAGSYNSPLHF. The CDR3 DNA reads as TGCGCCAGCAGCTTCCAAGCCGGTTCCTATAATTCACCCCTCCACTTT. Variable domain in full (rest from reference TRBV5-1 and TRBJ1-6): KAGVTQTPRYLIKTRGQQVTLSCSPISGHRSVSWYQQTPGQGLQFLFEYFSETQRNKGNFPGRFSGRQFSNSRSEMNVSTLELGDSALYLCASSFQAGSYNSPLHFGNGTRLTVT.

For this clone: Other DNA variants within this sample encode the same CDR3. V usage is TRBV6-1 and J usage is TRBJ2-7; TRBD1 agrees at 8 bases. V lost 8 bases and J lost 3; bases outside the gene matches: 9. The V gene's germline CDR1 is MNHNS and CDR2 SASEGT. The CDR3 runs 14 residues. DNA of the CDR3: TGTGCCAGCCGTTCCGGGACAGGCATCTACGAGCAGTACTTC. Protein product: CASRSGTGIYEQYF.

The V gene is TRBV2, the J gene TRBJ2-2, with a possible D match to TRBD2 (6 bases). The V and J ends lost 4 bases and 4 bases respectively, with 31 bases between them. The CDR3 runs 21 residues. Germline CDR1 SNHLY, CDR2 FYNNEI. This CDR3 is CASSAKTPSVFRTIPTGELFF. The CDR3, as DNA: TGTGCCAGCAGTGCAAAAACGCCCTCCGTATTTCGGACTATCCCCACCGGGGAGCTGTTTTTT.

This sequence joins TRBV7-2 and TRBJ2-7; TRBD2 aligns across 7 bases. This CDR3 spans 15 amino acids. Germline V lookup: CDR1 SGHTA, CDR2 FQGNSA. J lost 4 bases, V lost 5 bases, and 11 bases had no gene match. The chain's CDR3 is CASSPRRLASYEQYF. The DNA of the CDR3 is TGTGCCAGCAGCCCCCGCCGACTAGCTTCGTACGAGCAGTACTTC. The whole variable domain, remainder taken from reference TRBV7-2 and TRBJ2-7, is GAGVSQSPSNKVTEKGKDVELRCDPISGHTALYWYRQSLGQGLEFLIYFQGNSAPDKSGLPSDRFSAERTGGSVSTLTIQRTQQEDSAVYLCASSPRRLASYEQYFGPGTRLTVT.

This chain links TRBV25-1 with TRBJ2-7, with 10 bases aligning to TRBD1. The V gene's germline CDR1 is MGHDK and CDR2 SYGVNS. The CDR3 runs to 16 residues. V trimming: 3 bases; J trimming: 2 bases; junction bases outside the gene matches: 7. The CDR3 bases are TGTGCCAGCAGTGACCGTCCCGGGACAGGGGCCTACGAGCAGTACTTC. Translation: CASSDRPGTGAYEQYF.

The V and J genes are TRBV5-1 and TRBJ1-1, with 8 bases aligning to TRBD1. Looked up from germline, CDR1 is SGHRS and CDR2 is YFSETQ. V gave up 4 bases and J gave up 5 bases; unmatched junction bases: 4. The length of the CDR3 is 13 residues. The CDR3 coding sequence is TGCGCCAGCAGCCAGACAGGGGAAACTGAAGCTTTCTTT. Protein product: CASSQTGETEAFF.

The chain links TRBV7-2 to TRBJ2-5; TRBD2 might be the D (5 bases). CDR3 length: 16 amino acids. CDR1 and CDR2 (germline): SGHTA, FQGNSA. The V and J ends lost 4 bases and 0 bases respectively, with 15 bases between them. The CDR3 is CASSSPFTGYQETQYF. In DNA form, the CDR3 reads TGTGCCAGCAGCTCCCCCTTTACGGGGTACCAAGAGACCCAGTACTTC.

The V gene is TRBV28, the J gene TRBJ1-2; 9 positions match TRBD1. The CDR3 sequence is 15 residues long. V dropped 2 bases and J dropped 2; count of bases not matched to a gene: 3. Germline V CDR1 and CDR2: MDHEN, SYDVKM. The CDR3 is CASSLGGTGNYGYTF. CDR3 DNA sequence: TGTGCCAGCAGTTTAGGTGGGACAGGGAACTATGGCTACACCTTC.

The chain joins TRBV5-1 to TRBJ2-3; 7 bases map to TRBD1. The CDR3 runs 14 residues. Germline V gives CDR1 SGHRS, CDR2 YFSETQ. V shed 5 bases, J shed 5 bases, and the junction held 8 bases outside the gene matches. The CDR3 region is CASRREGAGDTQYF. In DNA, the CDR3 is TGCGCCAGCAGACGCGAGGGGGCAGGAGATACGCAGTATTTT.

The CDR3 spells CASSPPDRSNQPQHF. DNA for the CDR3: TGTGCCAGTAGTCCCCCGGACAGAAGCAATCAGCCCCAGCATTTT. The V call is TRBV19, the J call TRBJ1-5, with a weak D call TRBD1 (6 bases). Germline CDR1 and CDR2: LNHDA and SQIVND (reference sequence). Trimming removed 5 bases at V and 1 base at J, with 12 bases between. CDR3 length: 15 residues.

The V gene is TRBV29-1, the J gene TRBJ2-1; 8 nucleotides agree with TRBD2. V trimming: 6 bases; J trimming: 0 bases; junction bases outside the gene matches: 10. The CDR3 loop spans 16 amino acids. Per germline, CDR1 SQVTM and CDR2 ANQGSEA. The CDR3 DNA reads TGCAGCGTCGTAGGACTAGCTGAGAGCTCCTACAATGAGCAGTTCTTC. The encoded protein is CSVVGLAESSYNEQFF.

The chain carries TRBV10-3 and TRBJ1-4; D remains ambiguous. Trimming pared 2 bases from V and 10 bases from J, leaving 11 bases between. This CDR3 is built from 13 residues. Germline-derived CDR1 and CDR2 are ENHRY and SYGVKD. Here the CDR3 DNA reads TGTGCCATCAGTGAGCCGAACCTACTAAAACTGTTTTTT. This codes for CAISEPNLLKLFF.

This clone was seen a few times. The CDR3 region has the DNA TGTGCCAGTAGTATTGATTGGGGCAGGGGGAACTATGGCTACACCTTC. Encoded protein: CASSIDWGRGNYGYTF. The chain is built from TRBV19 and TRBJ1-2, with 7 bases matching TRBD1. The V segment lost 3 bases and the J segment 2 bases; nucleotides outside the gene matches: 9. This CDR3 spans 16 amino acids. Germline CDR1 LNHDA, CDR2 SQIVND (reference sequence).

The chain combines TRBV29-1 with TRBJ2-1; no firm D call. The CDR3 is 12 amino acids. The germline V and J ends were trimmed by 4 bases and 4 bases, with 8 bases remaining between them. Germline V lookup: CDR1 SQVTM, CDR2 ANQGSEA. CDR3 in amino acids: CSVAGFYNEQFF. The CDR3 DNA follows: TGCAGCGTTGCAGGCTTTTACAATGAGCAGTTCTTC.

The chain carries TRBV5-1 and TRBJ2-7; TRBD2 matches at 7 bases. V shed 2 bases and J 5 bases; nucleotides not matched to a gene: 1. The CDR3 extends over 12 amino acids. Germline V gives CDR1 SGHRS, CDR2 YFSETQ. In nucleotides, the CDR3 is TGCGCCAGCAGCTTCCGGGGGGACGAGCAGTACTTC. It encodes CASSFRGDEQYF.

This rearrangement joins TRBV5-1 to TRBJ2-1; 14 bases are a match to TRBD2. V lost 4 bases and J lost 0; bases outside the gene matches: 3. The CDR3 loop spans 17 amino acids. Germline V gives CDR1 SGHRS, CDR2 YFSETQ. The CDR3 bases are TGCGCCAGCAGCCAGGGACTAGCGGGGGTCTCCTACAATGAGCAGTTCTTC. Translating it yields CASSQGLAGVSYNEQFF.